This T cell receptor (beta chain) stems from a study of T-cell memory formation after mild COVID-19. CDR3 length: 14 amino acids. Germline CDR1 and CDR2: SGHVS and FQNEAQ. V gave up 5 bases and J gave up 4 bases, with 14 bases separating them. Each CDR3 protein gets one entry after TCRdb re-called the 5' RACE reads with MiXCR. The sample includes 580,000 or so distinct CDR3 sequences, roughly 17% of them seen just once. This clonotype was observed a handful of times. The chain combines TRBV7-8 with TRBJ2-5; D call uncertain. The clonotype originates from an adult woman who had mild COVID-19 (a few samples of this study predate the infection). Cell type and time point are not known. The material sequenced was PBMCs or a T cell subset sorted from them (not recorded which). CDR3 DNA sequence: TGTGCCAGCAGCCGCCCCCCCGGCAGAGAGACCCAGTACTTC. Encoded protein: CASSRPPGRETQYF. Based on the CDR3 plus reference TRBV7-8 and TRBJ2-5, the full variable domain is GAGVSQSPRYKVAKRGQDVALRCDPISGHVSLFWYQQALGQGPEFLTYFQNEAQLDKSGLPSDRFFAERPEGSVSTLKIQRTQQEDSAVYLCASSRPPGRETQYFGPGTRLLVL.